A selection of T cell receptor beta chains follows, all from one sample in a study of blood T cell repertoires in COVID-19. Clones were sequenced by immunoSEQ multiplex PCR, and TCRdb holds only the in-frame ones, with some missing. The sample consists of about 60,000 clones, about four fifths of them appearing once. The sequenced material came from peripheral blood. All receptors come from a human donor in a cohort sampled during active COVID-19. CDR3s include the opening cysteine and the closing phenylalanine or tryptophan. The order of the fields is D gene, J gene, clone size, V gene, CDR3 protein, CDR3 DNA. D genes are given only for firm matches. Clone size is stated in some rows and not others, as once, few, many or a class when expanded.

d_call: TRBD1; j_call: TRBJ2-7; clone_size: NA; v_call: TRBV7-9; cdr3_aa: CASSLGTGVYEQYF; cdr3_nt: TGTGCCAGCAGCCTCGGTACAGGGGTATACGAGCAGTACTTC
d_call: NA; j_call: TRBJ1-1; clone_size: many; v_call: TRBV6-5; cdr3_aa: CASSYLSDTEAFF; cdr3_nt: TGTGCCAGCAGTTACCTCTCGGACACTGAAGCTTTCTTT
d_call: NA; j_call: TRBJ1-1; clone_size: NA; v_call: TRBV9; cdr3_aa: CASSGRRGENTEAFF; cdr3_nt: TGTGCCAGCAGCGGAAGGCGGGGGGAGAACACTGAAGCTTTCTTT
d_call: NA; j_call: TRBJ1-6; clone_size: NA; v_call: TRBV10-3; cdr3_aa: CAVSGVVSPLHF; cdr3_nt: TGTGCCGTTTCAGGGGTAGTATCACCCCTCCACTTT
d_call: TRBD2; j_call: TRBJ2-1; clone_size: NA; v_call: TRBV10-3; cdr3_aa: CAISEEGLAAYNEQFF; cdr3_nt: TGTGCCATCAGTGAGGAGGGACTAGCAGCTTACAATGAGCAGTTCTTC
d_call: TRBD2; j_call: TRBJ2-7; clone_size: NA; v_call: TRBV7-9; cdr3_aa: CASTQALAGGVGYEQYF; cdr3_nt: TGTGCCAGCACCCAGGCCCTAGCGGGAGGGGTCGGCTACGAGCAGTACTTC
d_call: NA; j_call: TRBJ2-1; clone_size: NA; v_call: TRBV5-5; cdr3_aa: CASSLGPGIYNEQFF; cdr3_nt: TGTGCCAGCAGCTTGGGGCCGGGTATATACAATGAGCAGTTCTTC
d_call: TRBD1; j_call: TRBJ2-5; clone_size: NA; v_call: TRBV24-1; cdr3_aa: CATSDSDRGDRETQYF; cdr3_nt: TGTGCCACCAGTGATTCGGACAGGGGGGACCGGGAGACCCAGTACTTC
d_call: TRBD1; j_call: TRBJ2-7; clone_size: NA; v_call: TRBV7-6; cdr3_aa: CASSLRQGSEQYF; cdr3_nt: TGTGCCAGCAGCCTCCGACAGGGAAGCGAGCAGTACTTC
d_call: TRBD1; j_call: TRBJ1-1; clone_size: NA; v_call: TRBV7-2; cdr3_aa: CASSAVTTGATEAFF; cdr3_nt: TGTGCCAGCAGCGCTGTGACAACAGGGGCGACTGAAGCTTTCTTT
d_call: NA; j_call: TRBJ2-2; clone_size: NA; v_call: TRBV5-1; cdr3_aa: CASSRYQGGKGELFF; cdr3_nt: TGCGCCAGCAGCCGGTACCAGGGGGGCAAAGGGGAGCTGTTTTTT
d_call: NA; j_call: TRBJ1-6; clone_size: NA; v_call: TRBV4-1; cdr3_aa: CASSQDQANNSPLHF; cdr3_nt: TGCGCCAGCAGCCAAGATCAAGCCAATAATTCACCCCTCCACTTT
d_call: NA; j_call: TRBJ1-1; clone_size: NA; v_call: TRBV6-5; cdr3_aa: CASSYGGGMNTEAFF; cdr3_nt: TGTGCCAGCAGTTACGGGGGGGGGATGAACACTGAAGCTTTCTTT
d_call: NA; j_call: TRBJ1-4; clone_size: NA; v_call: TRBV28; cdr3_aa: CASSLVPGRSNEKLFF; cdr3_nt: TGTGCCAGCAGTTTAGTCCCAGGGCGGAGTAATGAAAAACTGTTTTTT
d_call: NA; j_call: TRBJ2-5; clone_size: NA; v_call: TRBV5-1; cdr3_aa: CASSLGQGVSAGETQYF; cdr3_nt: TGCGCCAGCAGCTTGGGGCAGGGTGTAAGCGCGGGGGAGACCCAGTACTTC
d_call: TRBD2; j_call: TRBJ2-7; clone_size: NA; v_call: TRBV19; cdr3_aa: CASSSTTSGGQYEQYF; cdr3_nt: TGTGCCAGTAGTTCCACGACTAGCGGGGGCCAGTACGAGCAGTACTTC
d_call: NA; j_call: TRBJ2-7; clone_size: once; v_call: TRBV2; cdr3_aa: CASSERGTYEQYF; cdr3_nt: TGTGCCAGCAGTGAAAGGGGGACCTACGAGCAGTACTTC
d_call: TRBD1; j_call: TRBJ2-7; clone_size: NA; v_call: TRBV19; cdr3_aa: CASSRDRGDGEQYF; cdr3_nt: TGTGCCAGTAGTAGGGACAGGGGGGATGGCGAGCAGTACTTC
d_call: TRBD1; j_call: TRBJ2-3; clone_size: NA; v_call: TRBV5-1; cdr3_aa: CASSLADRARGTDTQYF; cdr3_nt: TGCGCCAGCAGCTTGGCAGACAGGGCTCGAGGGACAGATACGCAGTATTTT
d_call: NA; j_call: TRBJ2-2; clone_size: NA; v_call: TRBV6-5; cdr3_aa: CASSDSGGTGELFF; cdr3_nt: TGTGCCAGCTCGGATAGCGGCGGGACCGGGGAGCTGTTTTTT
d_call: NA; j_call: TRBJ2-7; clone_size: many; v_call: TRBV2; cdr3_aa: CASKDRYSYEQYF; cdr3_nt: TGTGCCAGCAAGGACAGATACTCCTACGAGCAGTACTTC
d_call: TRBD1; j_call: TRBJ1-5; clone_size: NA; v_call: TRBV30; cdr3_aa: CAWNPMGQGGQPQHF; cdr3_nt: TGTGCCTGGAACCCCATGGGACAGGGGGGTCAGCCCCAGCATTTT